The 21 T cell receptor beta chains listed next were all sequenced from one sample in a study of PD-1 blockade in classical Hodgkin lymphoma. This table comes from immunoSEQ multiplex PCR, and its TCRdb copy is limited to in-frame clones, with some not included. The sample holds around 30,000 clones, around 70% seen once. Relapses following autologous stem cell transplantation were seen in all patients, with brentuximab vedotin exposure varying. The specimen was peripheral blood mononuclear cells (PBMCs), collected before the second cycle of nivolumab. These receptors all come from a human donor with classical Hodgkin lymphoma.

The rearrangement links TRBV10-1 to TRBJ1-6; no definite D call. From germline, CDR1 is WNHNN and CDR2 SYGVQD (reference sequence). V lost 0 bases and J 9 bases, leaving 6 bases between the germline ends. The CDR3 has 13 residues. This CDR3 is CASSESRLSPLHF. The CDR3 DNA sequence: TGCGCCAGCAGTGAGTCTAGGCTTTCACCCCTCCACTTT.

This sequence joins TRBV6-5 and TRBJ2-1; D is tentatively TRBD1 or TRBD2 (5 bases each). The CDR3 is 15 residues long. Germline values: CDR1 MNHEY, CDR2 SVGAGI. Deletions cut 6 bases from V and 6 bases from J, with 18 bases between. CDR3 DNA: TGTGCCAGCAGGGAGAGGGGTGGTCTCGGCAATGAGCAGTTCTTC. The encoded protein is CASRERGGLGNEQFF.

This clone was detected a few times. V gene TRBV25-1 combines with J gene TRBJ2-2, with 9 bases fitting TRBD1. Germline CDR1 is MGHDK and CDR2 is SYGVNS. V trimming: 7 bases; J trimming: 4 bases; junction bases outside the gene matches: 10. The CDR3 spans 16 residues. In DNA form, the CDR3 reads TGTGCCAGCACCTCCGCCGGGACAGGGATCACCGGGGAGCTGTTTTTT. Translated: CASTSAGTGITGELFF.

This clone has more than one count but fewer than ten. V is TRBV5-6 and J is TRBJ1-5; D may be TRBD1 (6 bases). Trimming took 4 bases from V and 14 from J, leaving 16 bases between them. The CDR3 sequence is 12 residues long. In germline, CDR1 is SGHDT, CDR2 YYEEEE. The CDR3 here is CASSRADSAEHF. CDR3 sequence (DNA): TGTGCCAGCAGCCGAGCGGACAGTGCGGAGCATTTT.

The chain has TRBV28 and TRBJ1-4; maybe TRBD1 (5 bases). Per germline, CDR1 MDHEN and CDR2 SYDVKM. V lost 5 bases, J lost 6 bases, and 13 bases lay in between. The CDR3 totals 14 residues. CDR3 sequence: CASSLTERHEKLFF. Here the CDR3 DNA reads TGTGCCAGCAGTCTGACAGAACGACATGAAAAACTGTTTTTT.

The CDR3 loop is CASRPEVIYSPLHF. CDR3 coding DNA: TGTGCCAGCCGCCCGGAGGTAATTTATTCACCCCTCCACTTT. This sequence joins TRBV28 and TRBJ1-6; no clear D gene. This CDR3 contains 14 residues. The germline gives CDR1 MDHEN, CDR2 SYDVKM. Trimming cost V 8 bases and J 8 bases, with 16 bases left between them. The full variable domain, its missing parts supplied by reference TRBV28 and TRBJ1-6, is DVKVTQSSRYLVKRTGEKVFLECVQDMDHENMFWYRQDPGLGLRLIYFSYDVKMKEKGDIPEGYSVSREKKERFSLILESASTNQTSMYLCASRPEVIYSPLHFGNGTRLTVT.

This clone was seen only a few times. CDR3: CASSTGVDGYTF. CDR3 DNA: TGTGCCAGCAGCACAGGGGTAGATGGCTACACCTTC. This chain connects TRBV7-9 to TRBJ1-2; 7 nucleotides agree with TRBD1. V lost 5 bases to trimming and J lost 6 bases; unmatched junction nucleotides: 3. Germline V lookup: CDR1 SEHNR, CDR2 FQNEAQ (reference sequence). This CDR3 is 12 amino acids long.

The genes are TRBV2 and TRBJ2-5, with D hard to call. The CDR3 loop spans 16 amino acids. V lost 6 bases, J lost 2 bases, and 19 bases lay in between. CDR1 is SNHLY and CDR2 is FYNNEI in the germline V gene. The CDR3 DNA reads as TGTGCCAGCAGCCTGACCCGAGGACGGCTACAAGAGACCCAGTACTTC. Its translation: CASSLTRGRLQETQYF.

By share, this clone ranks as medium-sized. The CDR3 DNA reads TGCAGCGTCCCCACGACCCGGCAGTACGTC. Translating it yields CSVPTTRQYV. V usage is TRBV29-1 and J usage is TRBJ2-7; D gene uncertain. The CDR3 contains 10 residues. Trimming cost V 6 bases and J 9 bases, with 12 bases left between them. Germline-derived CDR1 and CDR2 are SQVTM and ANQGSEA.

The CDR3 loop is CASSSNLGTGELFF. CDR3 bases: TGTGCCAGCAGTTCAAACTTGGGCACCGGGGAGCTGTTTTTT. The chain carries TRBV6-5 and TRBJ2-2; D is unclear. The CDR3 extends over 14 amino acids. Looked up from germline, CDR1 is MNHEY and CDR2 is SVGAGI. Trimming pared 4 bases from V and 4 bases from J, leaving 10 bases between.

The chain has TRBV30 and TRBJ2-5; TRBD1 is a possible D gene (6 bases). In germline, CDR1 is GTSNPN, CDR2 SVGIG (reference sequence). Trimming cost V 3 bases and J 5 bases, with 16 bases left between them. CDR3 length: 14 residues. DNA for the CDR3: TGTGCCTGGAGCGCCGGGACAACTAACGAGACCCAGTACTTC. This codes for CAWSAGTTNETQYF. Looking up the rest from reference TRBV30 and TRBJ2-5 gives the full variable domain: SQTIHQWPATLVQPVGSPLSLECTVEGTSNPNLYWYRQAAGRGLQLLFYSVGIGQISSEVPQNLSASRPQDRQFILSSKKLLLSDSGFYLCAWSAGTTNETQYFGPGTRLLVL.

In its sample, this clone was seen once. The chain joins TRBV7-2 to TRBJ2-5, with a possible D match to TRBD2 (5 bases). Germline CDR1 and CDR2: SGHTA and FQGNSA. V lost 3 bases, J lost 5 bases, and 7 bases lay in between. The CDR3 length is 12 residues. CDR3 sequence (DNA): TGTGCCAGCAGCTTTAGAGGGGAGACCCAGTACTTC. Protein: CASSFRGETQYF.

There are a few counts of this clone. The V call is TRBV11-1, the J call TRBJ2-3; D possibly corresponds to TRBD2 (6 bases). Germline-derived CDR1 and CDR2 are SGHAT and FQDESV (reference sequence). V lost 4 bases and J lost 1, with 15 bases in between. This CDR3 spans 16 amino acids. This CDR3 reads CASSSVVWGGTDTQYF. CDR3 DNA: TGTGCCAGCAGCTCCGTTGTGTGGGGGGGCACAGATACGCAGTATTTT.

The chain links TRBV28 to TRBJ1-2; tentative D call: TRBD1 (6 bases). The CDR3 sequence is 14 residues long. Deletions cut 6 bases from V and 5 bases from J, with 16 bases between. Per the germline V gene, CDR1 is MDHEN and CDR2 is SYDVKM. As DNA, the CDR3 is TGTGCCAGCAGCACCCCTACAGGGACTTATGGCTACACCTTC. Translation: CASSTPTGTYGYTF.

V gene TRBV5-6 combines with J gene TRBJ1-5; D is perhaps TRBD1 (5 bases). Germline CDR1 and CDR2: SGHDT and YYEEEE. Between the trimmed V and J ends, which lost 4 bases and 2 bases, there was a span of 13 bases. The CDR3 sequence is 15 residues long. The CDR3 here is CASSDRRVGNQPQHF. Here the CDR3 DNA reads TGTGCCAGCAGCGACAGAAGGGTCGGCAATCAGCCCCAGCATTTT.

The CDR3, as DNA: TGTGCCAGCAGCCAAGAACTACGGGGAGATACGCAGTATTTT. It yields the protein CASSQELRGDTQYF. The chain carries TRBV14 and TRBJ2-3; D possibly corresponds to TRBD2 (5 bases). The CDR3 consists of 14 residues. The germline CDR1 and CDR2 sequences are SGHDN and FVKESK. V gave up 0 bases and J gave up 5 bases, with 9 bases separating them.

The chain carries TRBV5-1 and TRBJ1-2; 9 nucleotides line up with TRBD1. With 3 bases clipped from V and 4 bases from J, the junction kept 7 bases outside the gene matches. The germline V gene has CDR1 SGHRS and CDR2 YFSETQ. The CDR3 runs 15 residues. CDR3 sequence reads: CASSWGTGQGYGYTF. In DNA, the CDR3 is TGCGCCAGCAGCTGGGGGACAGGGCAGGGCTATGGCTACACCTTC.

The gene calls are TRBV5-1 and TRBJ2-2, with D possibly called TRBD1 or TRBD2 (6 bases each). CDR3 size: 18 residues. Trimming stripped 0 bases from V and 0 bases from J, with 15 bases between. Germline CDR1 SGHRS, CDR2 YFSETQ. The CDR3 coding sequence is TGCGCCAGCAGCTTGGGATACGGCGGGACAACGAACACCGGGGAGCTGTTTTTT. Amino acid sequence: CASSLGYGGTTNTGELFF.

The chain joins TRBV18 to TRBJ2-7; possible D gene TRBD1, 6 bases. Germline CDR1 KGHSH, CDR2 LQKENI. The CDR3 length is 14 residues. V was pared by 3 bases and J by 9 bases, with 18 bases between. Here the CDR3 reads CASSPGQGPEGQYF. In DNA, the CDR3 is TGTGCCAGCTCACCGGGACAAGGCCCCGAGGGGCAGTACTTC.

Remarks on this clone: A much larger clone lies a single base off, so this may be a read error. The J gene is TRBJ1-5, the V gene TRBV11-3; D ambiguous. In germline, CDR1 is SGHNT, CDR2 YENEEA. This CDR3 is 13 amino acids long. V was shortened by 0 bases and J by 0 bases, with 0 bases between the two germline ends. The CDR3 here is CASSLDSNQPQHF. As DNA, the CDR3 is TGTGCCAGCAGCTTAGATAGCAATCAGCCCCAGCATTTT.

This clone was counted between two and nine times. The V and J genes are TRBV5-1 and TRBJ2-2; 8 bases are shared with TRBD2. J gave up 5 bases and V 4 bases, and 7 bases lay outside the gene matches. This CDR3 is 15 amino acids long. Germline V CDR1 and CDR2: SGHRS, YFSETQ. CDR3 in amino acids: CASSPGGARTGELFF. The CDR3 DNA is TGCGCCAGCAGCCCCGGGGGGGCCAGAACCGGGGAGCTGTTTTTT. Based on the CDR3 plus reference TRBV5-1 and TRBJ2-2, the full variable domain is KAGVTQTPRYLIKTRGQQVTLSCSPISGHRSVSWYQQTPGQGLQFLFEYFSETQRNKGNFPGRFSGRQFSNSRSEMNVSTLELGDSALYLCASSPGGARTGELFFGEGSRLTVL.